This record looks at one TCR beta chain sequence and its context. Its antigen has not been determined. Per-nucleotide qualities are absent, and no much larger clonotype sits a single base away. TCRbeta CDR3 regions were amplified from genomic DNA using the immunoSEQ Assay, a bias-controlled multiplex PCR. The source study handled its data this way. The number of nucleated cells in each sample was estimated from the amplification of reference gene primers within the assay. To quantify the absolute abundance of each unique TCRbeta CDR3 rearrangement, sequence reads were collapsed and filtered. For each sample, productive Simpson clonality was calculated by taking the square root of Simpson's diversity index across productive rearrangements. The table was pulled from immuneACCESS by TCRdb, which kept in-frame rearrangements only. Such tables lose some clones; where checked, under half of the loss comes from unresolved V genes, and the rest has no known cause. V and J calls and clone size come straight from that table; D and trimming were deduced from the DNA. The sample yields roughly 200,000 clones; approximately 84% were counted once. The top ten clones comprise approximately 4.8% of the sample.

These data are taken from a study of blood T cell repertoires in COVID-19 (dated by TCRdb to the early 2020s). The study in broad terms: Collaborator samples came from the United States, Italy and Spain and covered acute and convalescent phases of COVID-19. The samples were drawn from the first 160 participants of the ongoing ImmuneRACE study and from over 950 subjects provided by 6 global collaborators. A de-identified subject ID, COVID-19 status, age in years and sex were almost always included in the sample metadata. A freely available public database, intended as a resource for researchers studying the immune response to SARS-CoV-2, is where the repertoires were released. Subjects who had been exposed to COVID-19, were actively infected with it, or had recovered from it provided the deeply sampled blood TCRbeta repertoires that made up the dataset. Where available, HLA class I and class II types were obtained from metadata supplied by the sample provider rather than from assay-based typing. The prospective study material was composed of cDNA or gDNA derived from T cells, B-cell-depleted T cells, or PBMCs. On the study overall, not on this receptor specifically: The quantity of clinical and demographic metadata differed by source and by participant and was supplied without curation.

Collaborating institutions collected whole blood in K2EDTA tubes following their own protocols. For TCRbeta analysis, collaborators shipped samples as frozen whole blood, isolated PBMCs, or DNA extracted from either of those sample types. This receptor was taken from a man aged 50 to 60 with active or convalescent COVID-19. Material: peripheral blood.

The CDR3: CASSYSTGTNTEAFF. The DNA reads TGTGCCAGCAGCTACTCGACAGGAACGAACACTGAAGCTTTCTTT. The V gene is TRBV4-2 and the J gene is TRBJ1-1, with a weak D call of TRBD1 (6 bases match). V and J are truncated by 5 bases and 1 base respectively, leaving an intervening sequence of 14 bases. The CDR3 covers 15 residues, taking in both the cysteine and the phenylalanine. Only the CDR3 part of the read is kept: 45 bases, read in frame from the first base. The germline V gene sets CDR1 to LGHNA and CDR2 to YNFKEQ.